This T cell receptor beta chain emerged from a study of cytomegalovirus exposure and HLA in healthy donors. Study conclusions and caveats: In a later analysis, TCR beta V- and J-gene trimming showed a link to a missense DCLRE1C variant. Across donors, most TCRs were seen rarely, yet some public ones were widespread. In a later analysis, specific HLA alleles were associated with more than 15,000 TCR beta sequences at a 0.05 false discovery rate.

PCR involved 60 Vbeta and 13 Jbeta primers. Profiling relied on immunoSEQ multiplex PCR, and the TCRdb table lists in-frame clones only, not all of them. The table lists some 180,000 clones, roughly 80% of them singletons. Comment on this clone: The antigen is undetermined.

This CDR3 is built from 15 residues. V lost 0 bases and J 1 base, leaving 8 bases between the germline ends. Per germline, CDR1 SGHTA and CDR2 FQGNSA. The chain has TRBV7-2 and TRBJ2-3; D gene uncertain. The sequence was obtained from a girl aged 10 to 17 in good health and CMV-seropositive. Sequenced material: PBMCs. The CDR3 sequence: CASSLARLGTDTQYF. The CDR3 nucleotides read TGTGCCAGCAGCTTAGCGAGGTTGGGCACAGATACGCAGTATTTT.